The following is a TCR beta chain sequence with its context. Its antigen target is currently unknown. Base qualities are not recorded, but no much larger clone differs from it by a single base. The sample originates from a study of cytomegalovirus exposure and HLA in healthy donors (dated by TCRdb to the late 2010s). A note on the overall study: In an earlier analysis of about 560 of the donors, approximately 300 Gb of sequence data and 100 million or so unique TCR beta sequences from approximately 180 million T cells were reported. An early release covering over 500 HLA-typed donors comprised about 300 gigabases of sequencing data and around 80 million unique TCR sequences. Among the roughly 390 genotyped donors, 81% belonged to the genetic ancestry cluster associated with self-reported Caucasian donors. The study aimed to test whether cataloging public T cell receptors could reveal signatures of past pathogen exposure. The T cell repertoires of 670 or so subjects were profiled by immunosequencing and related to cytomegalovirus serostatus. Along with the approximately 670-subject first cohort, a separate validation cohort of 120 different subjects was used. High-throughput TCR immunosequencing, statistical association of individual TCRs with disease status, and machine learning were combined to predict cytomegalovirus infection status. A later analysis re-examined previously published TCR beta repertoires from several hundred donors and added high-resolution HLA genotyping to investigate patterns of TCR occurrence. In the later analysis, no new phenotypic data were used to find candidate immune exposures; instead, reliance was placed on TCR beta sequences and their occurrence across donors. In an earlier analysis of a few hundred of the donors, high-throughput TCR beta sequencing was used to judge whether each TCR beta V gene segment behaved as functional or pseudogenic. Donor age, sex, ethnicity and CMV serostatus were compiled alongside the repertoire data. A later genetic analysis used genome-wide SNP genotypes for about three fifths of the 666 donors, treating that subset as a discovery cohort. Every discovery cohort repertoire had been produced on one sequencing platform. Class I and class II HLA loci were covered by the typing at four-digit resolution. Typing coverage varied by locus: roughly 629-630 donors for A, B, C, DRB1 and DQB1; 500 to 550 for DQA1; more than 600 for DPA1; some 470 for DPB1. Roughly 5 DR-DQ haplotypes were handled as single units for association and clustering, since linkage in the cohort was strong. Among 300 to 450 genotyped donors of the cohort, an average of 235,054 unique TCR beta nucleotide sequences were sequenced per donor, around 20% of them non-productive.

The cohort comprised some 730 healthy bone marrow donors. Cohort members were all nominally healthy when sampled, although unrecorded immune exposures were likely present. The donor tested CMV seropositive, placing the donor among the 289 seropositive members of the cohort. A peripheral blood sample was provided by each donor, and peripheral blood mononuclear cells were used for TCR beta sequencing. The Qiagen DNeasy Blood Extraction Kit was used to extract genomic DNA from the blood cell samples. Library prep was done by the immunoSEQ multiplex PCR assay. For the multiplex PCR, a mixture combining 60 forward primers for TCR Vbeta segments and 13 reverse primers for TCR Jbeta segments was used. Amplification of the CDR3 region of rearranged TCR beta genes was performed with a multiplex PCR assay on genomic DNA. The Illumina HiSeq System was used to sequence the amplified TCR beta libraries as 87-base-pair reads. On the authors' methods: Across the 500 to 700 repertoires, a later analysis counted approximately 75 million unique TCR beta chains, 8.5 million to 12 million of which were shared by at least two donors. Raw reads were error-corrected and collapsed into unique sequences with a nearest-neighbor algorithm that merged closely related sequences to remove PCR and sequencing errors. Alignment of CDR3 sequences to IMGT reference sequences was used to assign V, D and J gene segments. For a sequence to be retained, at least a six-nucleotide match to both a V gene segment and a J gene segment was required. Rearrangements were classified as productive when the CDR3 lacked stop codons and remained in frame with V and J, and all other rearrangements were classified as non-productive. CDR3 was defined according to IMGT convention as the region running from the second conserved V-encoded cysteine to the conserved J-encoded phenylalanine. In an earlier analysis of just under 600 of the donors, sequences lacking an unambiguous match to a single V gene segment were excluded. An earlier analysis of 500 to 700 of the donors classified V segments as functional when productive rearrangements were above 56.7% and as segregating when the standard deviation between donors was above 5%. A statistical classification framework was built to diagnose cytomegalovirus status from the catalog of TCR beta chain sequences. V and J gene assignment, in a later analysis, came from comparing TCR nucleotide sequences with IMGT/GENE-DB human TR gene sequences. A later analysis assigned CDR3 sequences and most-parsimonious VDJ recombination scenarios with the TCRdist pipeline. A later analysis defined each TCR beta chain by its CDR3 amino acid sequence plus V-gene family, and excluded reads lacking a unique V-gene family. To address suspected cross-contamination and a sequencing artifact, a later analysis removed under 600 highly shared, low-generation-probability nucleotide sequences. In a later analysis, a clonal expansion index for each public chain was calculated from normalized within-repertoire ranks of inferred template counts. In a later analysis, generation probabilities were computed using a VDJ recombination model fitted to out-of-frame rearrangements, and the results were checked against IGoR. In a later analysis, TCR-TCR, TCR-HLA and TCR-CMV co-occurrence was scored with hypergeometric tests, and a repertoire-size bias correction was applied to TCR pairs. False discovery rates were estimated in a later analysis by permuting HLA or CMV assignments 20 times. In a later analysis, co-occurring TCRs were grouped with DBSCAN, and TCRdist sequence similarity was added when clustering was performed within HLA-allele-positive subsets. Repertoires with fewer than 30,000 or more than 120,000 public chains were left out of co-occurrence clustering, as were several repertoires with anomalous nucleotide sharing. What TCRdb holds here is the immuneACCESS table cut down to in-frame rearrangements. Part of the clones is not present; checked against another copy, under half of the missing clones reflect an unresolved V gene, and the others are unexplained. That table is the source of V, J and clone size, and D and trimming were worked out from the DNA. This sample is represented by some 190,000 clones; about four fifths of them were singletons. Clones ranked in the top ten supply 1.5% to 2% of the sample.

The research as a whole found: Several of the top co-occurrence clusters appeared to be linked to parvovirus B19, influenza, CMV and Epstein-Barr virus, according to a later analysis. A further reported finding was that TCR beta sequences accurately predicted the HLA-A and HLA-B alleles for most subjects in the first cohort. In this cohort, only TCR beta chains were sequenced, and detectable features were limited by the absence of alpha or paired-chain data. Correlated functional status among segregating V segments might reflect linkage disequilibrium, but an unknown experimental factor could not be ruled out. Broadly in line with IMGT annotations, most TCR beta V segments showed up in productive rearrangements about 90% or about 30% of the time in an earlier analysis of approximately 600 of the donors. CMV serostatus was the only immune exposure information available for the cohort. A later genetic analysis associated a missense DCLRE1C variant with V-gene and J-gene trimming of TCR beta chains, and an independent cohort replicated the association. The study gave a list of 150 to 200 TCR beta chains associated with cytomegalovirus. Compared with equally common non-associated chains, HLA-associated TCR beta chains in a later analysis were more clonally expanded and had lower generation probabilities. According to a later genetic analysis, donors in an Asian-associated ancestry cluster had fewer N-insertions in productive TCRs than the approximately 710-donor mean. Presence/absence analyses assumed roughly uniform sequencing depth across donors, an assumption that may not hold. A cluster of highly shared sequence variants was judged likely to represent a technical artifact of the sequencing pipeline. Because counts were too low, fewer than 20 rarely observed V segments, including chromosome 9 orphons, were excluded from the earlier analysis of under 650 of the donors. Some IMGT-functional V segments, including TRBV6-2 and TRBV6-3, could not be distinguished by the 87-base-pair reads and were therefore excluded. In a later analysis, most CMV-associated TCR beta chains were found to appear HLA-restricted, with HLA associations seemingly driven largely by CMV exposure. A few of the identified cytomegalovirus-associated TCR beta chains were confirmed in vitro to be specific for cytomegalovirus antigens. HLA typing was unavailable for some donors at each locus, so association tests used only the typed subset. A later analysis found that TCR association rates varied across HLA loci, with DRB1 alleles showing the most associated TCRs and HLA-C alleles the fewest. Assigning TCR associations to individual alleles was difficult when HLA alleles, especially DR and DQ, strongly co-occurred. The classifier was reported to diagnose cytomegalovirus status with high specificity and sensitivity in both the original and validation cohorts. The authors suggested that the approach could potentially be extended to other disease states and immunological phenotypes. Specific HLA alleles were associated with around 18,000 TCR beta sequences at a false discovery rate of 0.05 in a later analysis. While some public TCRs were present in many individuals, most TCR sequences turned up only very rarely across donors.

From the cysteine through the phenylalanine, the CDR3 covers 15 amino acids. The DNA shown is the 45-base CDR3, in frame from base 1. The germline V and J ends show losses of 2 bases and 4 bases respectively, and no gene match explains 8 bases of the junction. Looking up the germline V gene yields CDR1 KGHSH and CDR2 LQKENI. Recombination connected TRBV18 to TRBJ2-7; 7 junctional bases match TRBD1. What was sequenced was PBMCs. This clonotype was obtained from a man in his forties in good health and CMV-seropositive. The sequenced DNA is TGTGCCAGCTCACCAAGGGTACAGGGGACATACGAGCAGTACTTC. Translated, this gives CASSPRVQGTYEQYF.